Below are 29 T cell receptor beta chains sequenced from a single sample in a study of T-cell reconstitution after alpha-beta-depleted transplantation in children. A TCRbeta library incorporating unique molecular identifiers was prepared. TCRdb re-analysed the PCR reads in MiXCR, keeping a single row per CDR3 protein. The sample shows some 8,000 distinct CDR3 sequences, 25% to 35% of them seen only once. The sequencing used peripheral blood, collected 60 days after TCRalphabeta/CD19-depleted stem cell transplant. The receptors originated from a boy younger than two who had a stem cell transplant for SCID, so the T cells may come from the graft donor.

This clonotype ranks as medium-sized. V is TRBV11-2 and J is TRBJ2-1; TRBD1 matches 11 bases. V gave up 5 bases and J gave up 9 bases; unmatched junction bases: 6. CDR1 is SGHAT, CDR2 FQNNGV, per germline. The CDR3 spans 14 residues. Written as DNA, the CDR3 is TGTGCCAGCAGCATGGACAGGGGGCAGGGTGAGCAGTTCTTC. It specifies CASSMDRGQGEQFF.

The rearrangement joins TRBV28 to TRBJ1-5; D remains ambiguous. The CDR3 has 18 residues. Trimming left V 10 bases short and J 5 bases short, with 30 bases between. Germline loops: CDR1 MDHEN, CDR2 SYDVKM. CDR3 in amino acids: CAMSPGLLCWVLHQPQHF. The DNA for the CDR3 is TGTGCCATGAGCCCCGGGCTCCTCTGCTGGGTACTACATCAGCCCCAGCATTTT.

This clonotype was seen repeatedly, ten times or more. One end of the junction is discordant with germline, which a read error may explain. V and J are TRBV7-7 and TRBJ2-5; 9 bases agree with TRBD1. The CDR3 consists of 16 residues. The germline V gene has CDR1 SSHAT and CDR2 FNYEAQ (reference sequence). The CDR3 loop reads CASSSPLDRGQETQYF. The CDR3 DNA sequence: TGTGCTAGCAGCTCGCCCTTGGACAGGGGCCAAGAGACCCAGTACTTC. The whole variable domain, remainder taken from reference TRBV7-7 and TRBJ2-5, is GAGVSQSPRYKVTKRGQDVTLRCDPISSHATLYWYQQALGQGPEFLTYFNYEAQPDKSGLPSDRFSAERPEGSISTLTIQRTEQRDSAMYRCASSSPLDRGQETQYFGPGTRLLVL.

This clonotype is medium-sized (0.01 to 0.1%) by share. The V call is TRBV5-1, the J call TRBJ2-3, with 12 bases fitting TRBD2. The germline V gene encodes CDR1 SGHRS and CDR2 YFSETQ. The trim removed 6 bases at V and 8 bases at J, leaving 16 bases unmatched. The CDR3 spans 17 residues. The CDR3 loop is CASKGTSGPNDPVTQYF. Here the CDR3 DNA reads TGCGCCAGCAAGGGGACTAGCGGGCCTAACGACCCCGTTACGCAGTATTTT.

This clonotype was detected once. The CDR3 bases are TGCAGTGCTAGAGAAGGACAGGGGTACTCTGGGGCCAACGTCCTGACTTTC. This gives the protein CSAREGQGYSGANVLTF. The chain links TRBV20-1 to TRBJ2-6; TRBD1 matches at 9 bases. Germline loops: CDR1 DFQATT, CDR2 SNEGSKA (reference sequence). V trimming: 0 bases; J trimming: 0 bases; junction bases outside the gene matches: 3. CDR3 length: 17 residues.

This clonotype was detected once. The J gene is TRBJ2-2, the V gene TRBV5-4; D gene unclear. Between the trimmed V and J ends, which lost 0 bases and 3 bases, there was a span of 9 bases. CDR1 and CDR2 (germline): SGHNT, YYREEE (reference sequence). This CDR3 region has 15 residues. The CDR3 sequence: CASSLADPDTGELFF. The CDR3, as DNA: TGTGCCAGCAGCTTGGCCGATCCGGACACCGGGGAGCTGTTTTTT.

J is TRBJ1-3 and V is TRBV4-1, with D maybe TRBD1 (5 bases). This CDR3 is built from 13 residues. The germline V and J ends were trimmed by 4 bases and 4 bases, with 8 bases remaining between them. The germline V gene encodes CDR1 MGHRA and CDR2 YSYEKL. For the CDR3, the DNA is TGCGCCAGCAGCCGGGACTTGGGAAACACCATATATTTT. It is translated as CASSRDLGNTIYF.

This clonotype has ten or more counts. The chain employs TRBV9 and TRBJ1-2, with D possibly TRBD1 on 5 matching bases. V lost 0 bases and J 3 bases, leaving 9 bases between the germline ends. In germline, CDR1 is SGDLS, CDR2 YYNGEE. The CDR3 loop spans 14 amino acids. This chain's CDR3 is CASSVGTTYYGYTF. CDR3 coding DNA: TGTGCCAGCAGCGTAGGGACAACCTACTATGGCTACACCTTC. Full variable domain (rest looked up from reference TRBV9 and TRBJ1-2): DSGVTQTPKHLITATGQRVTLRCSPRSGDLSVYWYQQSLDQGLQFLIQYYNGEERAKGNILERFSAQQFPDLHSELNLSSLELGDSALYFCASSVGTTYYGYTFGSGTRLTVV.

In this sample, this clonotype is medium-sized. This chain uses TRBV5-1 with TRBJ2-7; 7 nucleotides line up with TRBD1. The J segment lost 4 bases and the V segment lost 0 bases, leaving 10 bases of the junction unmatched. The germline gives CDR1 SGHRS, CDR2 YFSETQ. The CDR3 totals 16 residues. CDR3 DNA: TGCGCCAGCAGCTTGGGCCTTATGACAGGGTTGTACGAGCAGTACTTC. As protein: CASSLGLMTGLYEQYF.

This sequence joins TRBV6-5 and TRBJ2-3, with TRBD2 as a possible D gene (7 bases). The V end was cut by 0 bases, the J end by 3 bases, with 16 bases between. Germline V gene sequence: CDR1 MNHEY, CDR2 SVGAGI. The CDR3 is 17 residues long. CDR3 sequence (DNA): TGTGCCAGCAGTTACTCGAGTTTAGGGGGGGGTACAGATACGCAGTATTTT. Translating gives CASSYSSLGGGTDTQYF.

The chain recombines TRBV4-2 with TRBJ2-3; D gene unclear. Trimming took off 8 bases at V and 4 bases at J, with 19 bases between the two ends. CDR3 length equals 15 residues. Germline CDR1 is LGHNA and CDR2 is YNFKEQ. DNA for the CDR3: TGTGCCAGCGGCCCCGGTGGGCTCTGCGCAGATACGCAGTATTTT. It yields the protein CASGPGGLCADTQYF.

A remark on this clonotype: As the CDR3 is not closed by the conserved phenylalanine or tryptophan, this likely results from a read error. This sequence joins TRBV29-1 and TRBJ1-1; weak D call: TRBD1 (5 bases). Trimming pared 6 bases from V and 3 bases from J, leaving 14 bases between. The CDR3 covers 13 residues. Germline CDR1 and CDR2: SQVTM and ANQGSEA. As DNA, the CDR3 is TGCAGCGTCCCTGGGACCGTACACACTGAAGCTTTCTAT. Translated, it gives CSVPGTVHTEAFY.

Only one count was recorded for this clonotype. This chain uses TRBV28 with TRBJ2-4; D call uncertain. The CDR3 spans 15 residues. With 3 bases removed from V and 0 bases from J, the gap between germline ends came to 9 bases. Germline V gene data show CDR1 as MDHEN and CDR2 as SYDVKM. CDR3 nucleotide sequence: TGTGCCAGCAGTTTCCGGATACTAGCCAAAAACATTCAGTACTTC. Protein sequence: CASSFRILAKNIQYF.

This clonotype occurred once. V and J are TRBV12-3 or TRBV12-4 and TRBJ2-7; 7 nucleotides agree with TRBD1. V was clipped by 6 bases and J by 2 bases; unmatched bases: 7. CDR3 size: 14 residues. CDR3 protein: CASSSGTVAYEQYF. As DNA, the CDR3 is TGTGCCAGCAGCTCCGGGACAGTAGCCTACGAGCAGTACTTC.

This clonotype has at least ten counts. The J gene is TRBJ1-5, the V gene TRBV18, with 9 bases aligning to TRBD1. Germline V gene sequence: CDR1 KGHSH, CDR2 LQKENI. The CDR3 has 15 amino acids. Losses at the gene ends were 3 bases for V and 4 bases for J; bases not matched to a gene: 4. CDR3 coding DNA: TGTGCCAGCTCACCTTCCGGGACAGGGAATCAGCCCCAGCATTTT. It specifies CASSPSGTGNQPQHF.

CDR3 sequence reads: CATIPGGGTDTQYF. CDR3 DNA sequence: TGTGCCACCATCCCAGGTGGGGGAACAGATACGCAGTATTTT. This rearrangement joins TRBV10-3 to TRBJ2-3; possibly TRBD1 or TRBD2 for D (5 bases each). The CDR3 contains 14 residues. Germline-derived CDR1 and CDR2 are ENHRY and SYGVKD. Trimming pared 10 bases from V and 3 bases from J, leaving 17 bases between.

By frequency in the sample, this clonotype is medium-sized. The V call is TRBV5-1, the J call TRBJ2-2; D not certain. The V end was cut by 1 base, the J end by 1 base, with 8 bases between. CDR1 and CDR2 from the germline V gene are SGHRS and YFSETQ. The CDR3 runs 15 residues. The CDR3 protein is CASSLSPLNTGELFF. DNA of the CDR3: TGCGCCAGCAGCTTGTCTCCCTTGAACACCGGGGAGCTGTTTTTT.

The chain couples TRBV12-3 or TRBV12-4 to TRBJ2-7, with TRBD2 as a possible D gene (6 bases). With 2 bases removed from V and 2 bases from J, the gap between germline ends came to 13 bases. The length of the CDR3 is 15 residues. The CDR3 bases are TGTGCCAGCAGTTTACGGGCGGGAAGGACCTACGAGCAGTACTTC. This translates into CASSLRAGRTYEQYF.

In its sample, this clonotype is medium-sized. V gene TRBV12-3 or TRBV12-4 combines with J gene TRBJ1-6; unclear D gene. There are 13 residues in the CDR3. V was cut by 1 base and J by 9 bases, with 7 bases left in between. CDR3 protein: CASSLGPLSPLHF. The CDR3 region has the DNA TGTGCCAGCAGTTTAGGGCCCCTTTCACCCCTCCACTTT.

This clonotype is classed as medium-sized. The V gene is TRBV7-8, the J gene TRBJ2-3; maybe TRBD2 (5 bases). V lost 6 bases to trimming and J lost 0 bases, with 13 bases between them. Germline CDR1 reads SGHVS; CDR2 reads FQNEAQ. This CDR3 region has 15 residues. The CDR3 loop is CASRSGITSTDTQYF. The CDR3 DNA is TGTGCCAGCAGGTCGGGGATCACTAGCACAGATACGCAGTATTTT.

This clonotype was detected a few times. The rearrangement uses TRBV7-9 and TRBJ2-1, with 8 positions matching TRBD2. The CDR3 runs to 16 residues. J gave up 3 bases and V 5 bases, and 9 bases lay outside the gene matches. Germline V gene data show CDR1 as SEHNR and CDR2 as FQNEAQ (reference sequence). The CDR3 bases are TGTGCCAGCAGCCCCGTCGGGGGGGGTTTCTACAATGAGCAGTTCTTC. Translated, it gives CASSPVGGGFYNEQFF.

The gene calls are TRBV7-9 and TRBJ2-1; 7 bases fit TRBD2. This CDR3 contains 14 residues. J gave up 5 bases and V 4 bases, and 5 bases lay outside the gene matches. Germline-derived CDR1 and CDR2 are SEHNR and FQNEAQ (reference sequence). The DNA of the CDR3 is TGTGCCAGCAGCTCGAGCGGGACCCACAATGAGCAGTTCTTC. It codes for CASSSSGTHNEQFF.

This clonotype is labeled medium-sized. The CDR3 DNA reads TGCGCCAGCAGCCGGGACTACTACAATGAGCAGTTCTTC. Translation: CASSRDYYNEQFF. The chain combines TRBV10-1 with TRBJ2-1; 7 bases are a match to TRBD2. V lost 6 bases to trimming and J lost 3 bases; unmatched junction nucleotides: 2. This CDR3 comprises 13 residues. The germline V gene encodes CDR1 WNHNN and CDR2 SYGVQD (reference sequence).

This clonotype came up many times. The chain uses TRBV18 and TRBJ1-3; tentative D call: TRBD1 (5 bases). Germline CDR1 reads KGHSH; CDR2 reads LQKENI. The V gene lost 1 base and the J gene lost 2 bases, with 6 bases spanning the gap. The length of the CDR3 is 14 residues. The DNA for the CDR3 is TGTGCCAGCTCACCACAAGGGGCTGGAAACACCATATATTTT. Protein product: CASSPQGAGNTIYF.

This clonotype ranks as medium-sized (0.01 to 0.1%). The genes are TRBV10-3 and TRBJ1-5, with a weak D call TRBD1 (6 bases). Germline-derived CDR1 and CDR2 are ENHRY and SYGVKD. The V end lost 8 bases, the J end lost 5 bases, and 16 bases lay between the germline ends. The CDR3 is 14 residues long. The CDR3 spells CAIRQAAGDQPQHF. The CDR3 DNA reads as TGTGCCATCCGACAGGCCGCGGGGGATCAGCCCCAGCATTTT.

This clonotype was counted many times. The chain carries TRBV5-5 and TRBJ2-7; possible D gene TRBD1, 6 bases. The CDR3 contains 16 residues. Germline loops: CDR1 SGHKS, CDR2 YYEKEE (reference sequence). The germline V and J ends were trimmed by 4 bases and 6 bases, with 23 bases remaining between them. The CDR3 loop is CASSPWKEQGGREQYF. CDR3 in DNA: TGTGCCAGCAGCCCTTGGAAGGAACAGGGCGGGCGCGAGCAGTACTTC.

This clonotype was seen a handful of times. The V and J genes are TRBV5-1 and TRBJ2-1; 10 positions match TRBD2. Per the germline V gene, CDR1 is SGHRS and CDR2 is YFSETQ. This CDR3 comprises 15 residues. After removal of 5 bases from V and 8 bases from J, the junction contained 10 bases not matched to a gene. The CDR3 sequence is CASSLASGSFDEQFF. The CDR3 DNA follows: TGCGCCAGCAGTCTGGCTAGCGGGAGCTTCGATGAGCAGTTCTTC.

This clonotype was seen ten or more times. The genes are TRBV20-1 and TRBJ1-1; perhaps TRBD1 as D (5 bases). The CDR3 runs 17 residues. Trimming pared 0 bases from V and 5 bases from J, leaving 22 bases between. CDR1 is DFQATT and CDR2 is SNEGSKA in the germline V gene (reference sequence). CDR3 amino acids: CSARDLVGGSGETEAFF. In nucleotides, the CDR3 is TGCAGTGCTAGAGATTTGGTGGGGGGGAGCGGGGAGACTGAAGCTTTCTTT.

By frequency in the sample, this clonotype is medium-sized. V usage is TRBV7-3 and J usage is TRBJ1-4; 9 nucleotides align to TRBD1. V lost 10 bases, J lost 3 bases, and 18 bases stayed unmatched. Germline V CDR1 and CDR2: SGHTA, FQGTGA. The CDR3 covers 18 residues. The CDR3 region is CAILPDRGRRWANEKLFF. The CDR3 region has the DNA TGTGCCATACTACCGGACAGGGGAAGGAGGTGGGCTAATGAAAAACTGTTTTTT.